Listed below are T cell receptor beta chains from one sample, sequenced in a study of cytomegalovirus exposure and HLA in healthy donors. Some clones are missing from TCRdb's copy, which holds only in-frame ones; the method was immunoSEQ multiplex PCR. The repertoire has tens of thousands of clones, about 89% of them found once; the top ten carry around 3%. The sample consisted of PBMCs. The receptor source for this set is a man aged 18 to 29 in good health and CMV-seronegative. Both conserved end residues are part of each CDR3. Fields, in order: V gene, J gene, D gene, clone size, CDR3 DNA, CDR3 protein. The D gene is left open where the match is weak. Only some rows state a clone size, as once, few, many or a class for expanded clones.

TRBV19	TRBJ2-2	-	-	TGTGCCAGTAGTATTGCGGGGAACACCGGGGAGCTGTTTTTT	CASSIAGNTGELFF
TRBV9	TRBJ2-5	-	few	TGTGCCAGCAGCGAGATTCCGGCAGGACAAGAGACCCAGTACTTC	CASSEIPAGQETQYF
TRBV9	TRBJ2-3	TRBD2	-	TGTGCCAGCACCTGGGGGGGACGTAGCACAGATACGCAGTATTTT	CASTWGGRSTDTQYF
TRBV28	TRBJ1-3	TRBD1	once	TGTGCCACCCGACAGGGCTACTCTGGAAACACCATATATTTT	CATRQGYSGNTIYF
TRBV7-2	TRBJ2-7	-	-	TGTGCCAGCAGCCAGACAGCGTACGAGCAGTACTTC	CASSQTAYEQYF
TRBV7-3	TRBJ2-7	TRBD1	once	TGTGCCAGCAGCTTAGAGGGACAGTCTTACGAGCAGTACTTC	CASSLEGQSYEQYF
TRBV7-2	TRBJ2-3	-	-	TGTGCCAGCAGCTCTGCCGTATCGGGCACAGATACGCAGTATTTT	CASSSAVSGTDTQYF
TRBV28	TRBJ1-3	-	-	TGTGCCAGCAGTTTGAGAGGAGACACCATATATTTT	CASSLRGDTIYF
TRBV27	TRBJ2-2	-	-	TGTGCCAGCATTAAGCGCCAGGGGAACACCGGGGAGCTGTTTTTT	CASIKRQGNTGELFF
TRBV7-2	TRBJ1-2	TRBD1	-	TGTGCCAGCAGCCTGGGACAGGGGACTAACTATGGCTACACCTTC	CASSLGQGTNYGYTF
TRBV7-2	TRBJ2-7	TRBD2	-	TGTGCCAGCAGCACGGGAGGGGTGTCGTACTTC	CASSTGGVSYF
TRBV28	TRBJ2-7	TRBD2	-	TGTGCCAGCGTCCGGGGGGGTCATTGCGAGCAGTACTTC	CASVRGGHCEQYF
TRBV30	TRBJ1-3	TRBD1	-	TGTGCCTGGAGTGTAATAGAAGGACAGGTCTCTGGAAACACCATATATTTT	CAWSVIEGQVSGNTIYF
TRBV7-2	TRBJ2-2	TRBD2	-	TGTGCCAGCAGCTTATTTAGCGGGAGGGCCGGGGAGCTGTTTTTT	CASSLFSGRAGELFF
TRBV2	TRBJ2-7	TRBD1	-	TGTGCCAGCAGTGAAGTCGGGACAGGGAAACCCTACGAGCAGTACTTC	CASSEVGTGKPYEQYF
TRBV7-2	TRBJ2-7	TRBD2	-	TGTGCCAGCAGCTTAAAGCCGCTAGCGGGAGACGAGCAGTACTTC	CASSLKPLAGDEQYF
TRBV5-1	TRBJ2-6	TRBD1	-	TGCGCCAGCAGCCCCACGACAGGGGGCTCTGGGGCCAACGTCCTGACTTTC	CASSPTTGGSGANVLTF
TRBV14	TRBJ2-1	-	-	TGTGCCAGCAGCCAAGATTCGCGGAATGAGCAGTTCTTC	CASSQDSRNEQFF
TRBV29-1	TRBJ2-1	TRBD2	-	TGCAGCGTTGCCGGGACTAGCGGGGACTACAATGAGCAGTTCTTC	CSVAGTSGDYNEQFF
TRBV7-2	TRBJ1-4	TRBD1	-	TGTGCCAGCAGCTTAGTAGGACAGGGATCGGGAAATGAAAAACTGTTTTTT	CASSLVGQGSGNEKLFF
TRBV27	TRBJ1-2	-	-	TGTGCCAGCAGTTTAGACGGGTCTAACTATGGCTACACCTTC	CASSLDGSNYGYTF
TRBV7-9	TRBJ2-1	TRBD2	-	TGTGCCAGCAGCTCTAGACTAGCGGAGGGGAATGAGCAGTTCTTC	CASSSRLAEGNEQFF
TRBV7-8	TRBJ1-1	TRBD1	few	TGTGCCAGCAGTTTCAGTGGACAGGGCGAGTCTTTCTTT	CASSFSGQGESFF
TRBV4-2	TRBJ1-3	-	-	TGTGCCAGCAGCCAGGAACCGGGAGTTGGAAACACCATATATTTT	CASSQEPGVGNTIYF
TRBV5-1	TRBJ2-7	-	-	TGCGCCAGCAGCTTGGACGTTGTGGTAGCTAGAAGCTTC	CASSLDVVVARSF
TRBV27	TRBJ1-2	-	-	TGTGCCAGCAGTCCCGACAGGAGACCGTCGATGGGATATGGCTACACCTTC	CASSPDRRPSMGYGYTF
TRBV27	TRBJ2-1	TRBD2	-	TGTGCCAGCACCCCGGGACTAGCGGGAGGCCGAAGGTACAATGAGCAGTTCTTC	CASTPGLAGGRRYNEQFF